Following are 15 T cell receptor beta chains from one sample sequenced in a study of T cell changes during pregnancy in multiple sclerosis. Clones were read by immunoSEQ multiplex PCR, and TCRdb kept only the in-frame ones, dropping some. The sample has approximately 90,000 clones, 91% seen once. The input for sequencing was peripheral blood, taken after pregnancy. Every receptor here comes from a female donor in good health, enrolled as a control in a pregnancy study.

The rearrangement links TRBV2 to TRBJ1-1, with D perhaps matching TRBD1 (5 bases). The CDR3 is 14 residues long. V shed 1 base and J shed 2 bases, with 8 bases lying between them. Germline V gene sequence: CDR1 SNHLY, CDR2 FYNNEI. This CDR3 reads CASSEGGGNTEAFF. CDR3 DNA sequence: TGTGCCAGCAGTGAAGGGGGCGGTAACACTGAAGCTTTCTTT.

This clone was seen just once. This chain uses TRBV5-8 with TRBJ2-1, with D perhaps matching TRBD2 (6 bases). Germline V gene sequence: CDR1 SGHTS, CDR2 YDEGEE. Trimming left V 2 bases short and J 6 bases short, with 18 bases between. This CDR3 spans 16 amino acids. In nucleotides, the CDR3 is TGTGCCAGCAGCTTACCGCGGGGCCGCGTTCCCAATGAGCAGTTCTTC. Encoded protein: CASSLPRGRVPNEQFF. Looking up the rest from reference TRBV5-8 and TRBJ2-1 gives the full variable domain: EAGVTQSPTHLIKTRGQQATLRCSPISGHTSVYWYQQALGLGLQFLLWYDEGEERNRGNFPPRFSGRQFPNYSSELNVNALELEDSALYLCASSLPRGRVPNEQFFGPGTRLTVL.

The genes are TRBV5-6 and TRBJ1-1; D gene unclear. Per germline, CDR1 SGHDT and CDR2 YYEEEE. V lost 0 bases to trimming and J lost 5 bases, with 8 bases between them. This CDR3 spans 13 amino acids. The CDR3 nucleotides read TGTGCCAGCAGCTTGGCCAGGAGGACTGAAGCTTTCTTT. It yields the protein CASSLARRTEAFF. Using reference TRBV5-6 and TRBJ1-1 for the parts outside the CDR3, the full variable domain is DAGVTQSPTHLIKTRGQQVTLRCSPKSGHDTVSWYQQALGQGPQFIFQYYEEEERQRGNFPDRFSGHQFPNYSSELNVNALLLGDSALYLCASSLARRTEAFFGQGTRLTVV.

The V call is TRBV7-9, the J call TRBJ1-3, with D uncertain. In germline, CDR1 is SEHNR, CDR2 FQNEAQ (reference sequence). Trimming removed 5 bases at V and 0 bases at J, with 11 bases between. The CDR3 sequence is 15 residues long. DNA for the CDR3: TGTGCCAGCAGCCCTCCGGGGAGCTCTGGAAACACCATATATTTT. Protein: CASSPPGSSGNTIYF.

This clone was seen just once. CDR3 in DNA: TGTGCCAGCTCACCACCGATCGGAGGAGGTTCACCCCTCCACTTT. It specifies CASSPPIGGGSPLHF. The chain links TRBV18 to TRBJ1-6; no definite D call. The CDR3 runs 15 residues. The V gene lost 0 bases and the J gene lost 9 bases, with 12 bases spanning the gap. Germline CDR1 reads KGHSH; CDR2 reads LQKENI.

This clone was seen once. The CDR3 DNA reads TGTGCCAGCAGTTTATCCGGGGGGCCCTCTGGGCAGTTCTTC. Protein sequence: CASSLSGGPSGQFF. The chain employs TRBV27 and TRBJ2-1; the D gene is possibly TRBD2 (7 bases). V lost 0 bases and J 12 bases, leaving 15 bases between the germline ends. The CDR3 consists of 14 residues. Germline CDR1 and CDR2: MNHEY and SMNVEV (reference sequence).

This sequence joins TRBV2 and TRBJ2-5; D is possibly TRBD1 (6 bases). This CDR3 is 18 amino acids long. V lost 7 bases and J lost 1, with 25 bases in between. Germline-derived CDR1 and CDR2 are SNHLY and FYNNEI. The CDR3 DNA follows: TGTGCCAGCATCATTCGGACAGTGACATTTGCTTCCCAAGAGACCCAGTACTTC. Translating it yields CASIIRTVTFASQETQYF.

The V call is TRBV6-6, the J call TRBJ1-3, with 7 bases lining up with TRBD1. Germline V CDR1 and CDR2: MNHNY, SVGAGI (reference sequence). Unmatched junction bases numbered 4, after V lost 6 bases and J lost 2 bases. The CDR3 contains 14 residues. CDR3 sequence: CASSFTGAGNTIYF. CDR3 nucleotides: TGTGCCAGCAGCTTTACAGGGGCTGGAAACACCATATATTTT.

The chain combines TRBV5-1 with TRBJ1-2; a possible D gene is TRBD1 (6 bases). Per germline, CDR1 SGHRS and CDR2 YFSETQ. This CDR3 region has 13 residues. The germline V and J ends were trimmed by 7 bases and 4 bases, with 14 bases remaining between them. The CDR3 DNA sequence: TGCGCCAGCCAGACTCAGGGGTCCTATGGCTACACCTTC. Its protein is CASQTQGSYGYTF.

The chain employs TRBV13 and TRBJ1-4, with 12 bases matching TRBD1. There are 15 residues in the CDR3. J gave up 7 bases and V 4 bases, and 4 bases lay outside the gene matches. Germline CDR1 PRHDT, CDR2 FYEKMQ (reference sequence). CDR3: CASSSGQGAGEKLFF. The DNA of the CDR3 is TGTGCCAGCAGCTCGGGACAGGGGGCGGGTGAAAAACTGTTTTTT.

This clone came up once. CDR3 DNA sequence: TGTGCCAGCAGCCAAGACAGGGATGCCTACAATGAGCAGTTCTTC. Amino acids: CASSQDRDAYNEQFF. The chain recombines TRBV4-2 with TRBJ2-1; D possibly corresponds to TRBD1 (5 bases). Trimming pared 0 bases from V and 2 bases from J, leaving 8 bases between. The CDR3 is made up of 15 amino acids. Germline V gene sequence: CDR1 LGHNA, CDR2 YNFKEQ.

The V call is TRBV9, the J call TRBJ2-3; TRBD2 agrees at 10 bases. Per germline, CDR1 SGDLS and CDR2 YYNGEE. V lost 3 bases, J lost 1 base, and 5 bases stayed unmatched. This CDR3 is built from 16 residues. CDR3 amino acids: CASSELGTSGTDTQYF. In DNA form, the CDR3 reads TGTGCCAGCAGCGAGCTGGGGACTAGCGGCACAGATACGCAGTATTTT. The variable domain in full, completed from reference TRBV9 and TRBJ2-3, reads DSGVTQTPKHLITATGQRVTLRCSPRSGDLSVYWYQQSLDQGLQFLIQYYNGEERAKGNILERFSAQQFPDLHSELNLSSLELGDSALYFCASSELGTSGTDTQYFGPGTRLTVL.

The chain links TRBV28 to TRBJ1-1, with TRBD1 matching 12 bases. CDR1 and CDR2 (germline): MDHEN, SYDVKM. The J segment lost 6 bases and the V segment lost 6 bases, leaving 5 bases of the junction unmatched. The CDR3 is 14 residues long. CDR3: CASRRGQGASEAFF. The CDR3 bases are TGTGCCAGCAGGAGGGGACAGGGGGCCTCTGAAGCTTTCTTT.

CDR3 DNA: TGTGCCAGCAGGGCGGGGCTAGCGGGCGCGGATACGCAGTATTTT. It is translated as CASRAGLAGADTQYF. The rearrangement joins TRBV6-1 to TRBJ2-3, with 8 positions matching TRBD2. This CDR3 spans 15 amino acids. Trimming at V came to 6 bases and at J to 6 bases, leaving 11 bases not matched to a gene. The germline V gene encodes CDR1 MNHNS and CDR2 SASEGT.

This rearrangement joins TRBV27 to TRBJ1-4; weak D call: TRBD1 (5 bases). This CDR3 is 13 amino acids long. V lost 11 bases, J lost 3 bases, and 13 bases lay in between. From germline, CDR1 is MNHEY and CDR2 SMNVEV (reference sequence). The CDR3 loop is CAVKRGSNEKLFF. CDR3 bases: TGTGCCGTCAAAAGGGGATCTAATGAAAAACTGTTTTTT.